The present TCR beta chain was sequenced within a study of T cells in Graves' hyperthyroidism and ophthalmopathy. Whole-study results and caveats: Most expanded thyroid clonotypes above 0.001 also appeared in blood.

The CDR3 regions of TCR beta were amplified from RNA transcripts. With the HTBI primer set, the TCR CDR3 went through a first round of RT-PCR. Via MiXCR, TCRdb re-called the multiplex PCR reads, giving one row per CDR3 protein. The sample comprises 600,000 to 650,000 distinct CDR3 sequences, around 20% of which are singletons, and approximately 30% rests with the top ten. The CDR3 extends over 12 amino acids. The germline V and J ends were trimmed by 6 bases and 1 base, with 10 bases remaining between them. Germline CDR1 is DFQATT and CDR2 is SNEGSKA (reference sequence). A Clinical Activity Score of at least 3, a NOSPECS grade of at least 4 and a duration under 3 months were recorded in the ophthalmopathy patients. Diagnosis rested on symptoms, serum thyroxine and TRAb, thyroid ultrasound, and orbital computed tomography. PBMCs stemmed from about 9.5 ml fresh peripheral blood. On this clonotype: What it recognizes is unknown.

This TCR derives from a young man with Graves' ophthalmopathy. The rearrangement joins TRBV20-1 to TRBJ2-7; tentatively, D is TRBD2 (5 bases). Input material: blood. CDR3 bases: TGCAGTGCCCAATCGGGGTCCTACGAGCAGTACTTC. Protein sequence: CSAQSGSYEQYF.